These 22 T cell receptor beta chains originate from one sample sequenced in a study of blood T cell repertoires in COVID-19. The data were produced by immunoSEQ multiplex PCR, yet TCRdb's version contains in-frame clones alone and is incomplete. The sample has 300,000 to 450,000 clones; about 80% are singletons. Sequenced material: peripheral blood. The receptors here all came from a human donor with acute or convalescent COVID-19. The donor label of this sample is uncertain.

CDR3 sequence reads: CASKHDHRVDYGYTF. CDR3 bases: TGTGCCAGCAAGCACGACCACAGGGTTGACTATGGCTACACCTTC. This sequence joins TRBV2 and TRBJ1-2, with D possibly matching TRBD1 (6 bases). Between the trimmed V and J ends, which lost 7 bases and 3 bases, there was a span of 18 bases. CDR1 and CDR2 (germline): SNHLY, FYNNEI. CDR3 size: 15 residues.

V usage is TRBV27 and J usage is TRBJ1-5; 9 nucleotides match TRBD1. This CDR3 is 16 amino acids long. V trimming: 6 bases; J trimming: 4 bases; junction bases outside the gene matches: 10. The germline gives CDR1 MNHEY, CDR2 SMNVEV (reference sequence). The DNA of the CDR3 is TGTGCCAGCAGCACGTTTGGACAGGGGAGAAATCAGCCCCAGCATTTT. Protein product: CASSTFGQGRNQPQHF.

This chain uses TRBV28 with TRBJ1-1; D is unclear. The CDR3 has 14 residues. Germline CDR1 and CDR2: MDHEN and SYDVKM. Deletions cut 7 bases from V and 1 base from J, with 13 bases between. CDR3 loop: CASTRELTNTEAFF. DNA of the CDR3: TGTGCCAGCACCCGGGAACTTACGAACACTGAAGCTTTCTTT. Full variable domain (remainder filled in from reference TRBV28 and TRBJ1-1): DVKVTQSSRYLVKRTGEKVFLECVQDMDHENMFWYRQDPGLGLRLIYFSYDVKMKEKGDIPEGYSVSREKKERFSLILESASTNQTSMYLCASTRELTNTEAFFGQGTRLTVV.

This chain connects TRBV7-9 to TRBJ1-1, with TRBD1 identical over 7 bases. The length of the CDR3 is 15 residues. J lost 0 bases, V lost 4 bases, and 5 bases had no gene match. Germline V gives CDR1 SEHNR, CDR2 FQNEAQ (reference sequence). CDR3 loop: CASSSRTGMNTEAFF. The CDR3 nucleotides read TGTGCCAGCAGCTCCAGGACAGGTATGAACACTGAAGCTTTCTTT.

This rearrangement joins TRBV28 to TRBJ1-5, with TRBD1 as a possible D gene (6 bases). The length of the CDR3 is 15 residues. Trimming took 6 bases from V and 6 from J, leaving 18 bases between them. Per germline, CDR1 MDHEN and CDR2 SYDVKM. The CDR3 bases are TGTGCCAGCAGCTTAAGGACAGCCGCCGCTCAGCCCCAGCATTTT. It codes for CASSLRTAAAQPQHF.

The rearrangement links TRBV4-2 to TRBJ2-1; the match to TRBD1 covers 9 bases. The CDR3 has 19 amino acids. Looked up from germline, CDR1 is LGHNA and CDR2 is YNFKEQ. Trimming took 0 bases from V and 4 from J; bases not matched to a gene: 13. CDR3 bases: TGTGCCAGCAGCCAAGAGGTCGGCTCGCTGGGACAGGGATACAATGAGCAGTTCTTC. Translated, it gives CASSQEVGSLGQGYNEQFF.

Only a few counts were recorded for this clone. V and J are TRBV2 and TRBJ2-5, with TRBD2 matching 16 bases. Germline-derived CDR1 and CDR2 are SNHLY and FYNNEI. Trimming at V came to 0 bases and at J to 1 base, leaving 2 bases not matched to a gene. The CDR3 contains 18 residues. CDR3 in DNA: TGTGCCAGCAGTGAAGCCGGGACTAGCGGGAGGGGCCAAGAGACCCAGTACTTC. It codes for CASSEAGTSGRGQETQYF.

The V and J genes are TRBV19 and TRBJ1-2; 12 nucleotides match TRBD1. Germline trimming cut 4 bases from V and 7 bases from J; bases unmatched to any gene: 7. CDR3 length equals 15 residues. Per germline, CDR1 LNHDA and CDR2 SQIVND (reference sequence). Here the CDR3 DNA reads TGTGCCAGTAGTAGAAGGGACAGGGGGCCGGGTGGCTACACCTTC. This translates into CASSRRDRGPGGYTF.

V gene TRBV11-2 combines with J gene TRBJ2-7; possible D gene TRBD2, 5 bases. The ends were cut back, 5 bases at V and 2 bases at J, with 10 bases in the middle. Germline V gene sequence: CDR1 SGHAT, CDR2 FQNNGV. CDR3 length: 13 residues. The CDR3 sequence is CASSPGITYEQYF. As DNA, the CDR3 is TGTGCCAGCAGCCCGGGGATAACCTACGAGCAGTACTTC.

The rearrangement links TRBV24-1 to TRBJ2-1; D may be TRBD2 (6 bases). Germline lookup yields CDR1 KGHDR and CDR2 SFDVKD. Trimming shortened V by 7 bases and J by 8 bases, and 11 bases separated the two germline ends. CDR3 length: 12 residues. In DNA, the CDR3 is TGTGCCACCAGCCGGGACTCCGATGAGCAGTTCTTC. It translates to CATSRDSDEQFF.

The rearrangement joins TRBV19 to TRBJ2-3; D possibly corresponds to TRBD1 (6 bases). This CDR3 is built from 12 residues. Germline lookup yields CDR1 LNHDA and CDR2 SQIVND (reference sequence). Trimming pared 4 bases from V and 5 bases from J, leaving 7 bases between. The CDR3, as DNA: TGTGCCAGTAGTAAAGGGGGAGATACGCAGTATTTT. It encodes CASSKGGDTQYF.

This clone was observed a few times. J is TRBJ2-2 and V is TRBV19, with TRBD1 matching 8 bases. V was pared by 6 bases and J by 4 bases, with 7 bases of the junction left unmatched. CDR3 size: 15 residues. Germline lookup yields CDR1 LNHDA and CDR2 SQIVND (reference sequence). The CDR3 coding sequence is TGTGCCAGTAGGCAGACCGGGACAGGCACCGGGGAGCTGTTTTTT. Protein sequence: CASRQTGTGTGELFF. Looking up the rest from reference TRBV19 and TRBJ2-2 gives the full variable domain: DGGITQSPKYLFRKEGQNVTLSCEQNLNHDAMYWYRQDPGQGLRLIYYSQIVNDFQKGDIAEGYSVSREKKESFPLTVTSAQKNPTAFYLCASRQTGTGTGELFFGEGSRLTVL.

The V call is TRBV28, the J call TRBJ1-5, with D unclear. Trimming shortened V by 5 bases and J by 3 bases, and 11 bases separated the two germline ends. The CDR3 extends over 14 amino acids. Germline V gene lookup returns CDR1 MDHEN and CDR2 SYDVKM. DNA of the CDR3: TGTGCCAGCAGTACCCCAGGCCACAATCAGCCCCAGCATTTT. Translated: CASSTPGHNQPQHF.

The chain has TRBV7-2 and TRBJ2-1, with D tentatively TRBD2 (6 bases). The CDR3 is 14 residues long. V lost 4 bases and J 7 bases, leaving 14 bases between the germline ends. Germline V gives CDR1 SGHTA, CDR2 FQGNSA. As DNA, the CDR3 is TGTGCCAGCAGCTCGCGGACTATCCCTAATGAGCAGTTCTTC. Encoded protein: CASSSRTIPNEQFF.

The chain links TRBV18 to TRBJ2-7, with 9 bases that match TRBD2. The germline V gene encodes CDR1 KGHSH and CDR2 LQKENI. The CDR3 consists of 13 residues. CDR3 sequence reads: CASSPEPSGALRV. The CDR3, as DNA: TGTGCCAGCTCACCAGAGCCTAGCGGGGCCTTGAGGGTC.

V gene TRBV15 combines with J gene TRBJ1-4; TRBD1 aligns across 7 bases. CDR3 length equals 16 residues. The germline CDR1 and CDR2 sequences are LNHNV and YYDKDF (reference sequence). The junction had 11 bases not matched to a gene; V was cut back by 7 bases and J by 3 bases. In DNA, the CDR3 is TGTGCCACCACCCGGGGAAGAGGGACAGCTAATGAAAAACTGTTTTTT. Residues: CATTRGRGTANEKLFF.

In nucleotides, the CDR3 is TGTGCCAGCAGCAAACGGGACAGGGTGCCTGGGGCCAACGTCCTGACTTTC. This gives the protein CASSKRDRVPGANVLTF. The chain is built from TRBV7-9 and TRBJ2-6; 9 bases align to TRBD1. Germline loops: CDR1 SEHNR, CDR2 FQNEAQ (reference sequence). The CDR3 totals 17 residues. Losses at the gene ends were 5 bases for V and 2 bases for J; bases not matched to a gene: 7.

The chain links TRBV7-2 to TRBJ2-3; tentative D call: TRBD2 (6 bases). The CDR3 has 15 residues. The V end lost 3 bases, the J end lost 1 base, and 11 bases lay between the germline ends. Germline values: CDR1 SGHTA, CDR2 FQGNSA. The CDR3 here is CASSLRGGGTDTQYF. The CDR3 DNA reads as TGTGCCAGCAGCTTGCGGGGCGGAGGCACAGATACGCAGTATTTT. The variable domain in full, with the rest retrieved from reference TRBV7-2 and TRBJ2-3, is GAGVSQSPSNKVTEKGKDVELRCDPISGHTALYWYRQSLGQGLEFLIYFQGNSAPDKSGLPSDRFSAERTGGSVSTLTIQRTQQEDSAVYLCASSLRGGGTDTQYFGPGTRLTVL.

The chain recombines TRBV6-5 with TRBJ2-3; perhaps TRBD1 as D (5 bases). Deletions cut 7 bases from V and 3 bases from J, with 11 bases between. CDR1 and CDR2 from the germline V gene are MNHEY and SVGAGI. The CDR3 covers 13 residues. This chain's CDR3 is CASTKAGTDTQYF. The CDR3 DNA reads as TGTGCCAGCACCAAAGCAGGGACAGATACGCAGTATTTT.

This clone was recorded a few times. This sequence joins TRBV28 and TRBJ1-1; D remains ambiguous. CDR1 MDHEN and CDR2 SYDVKM come from the germline V gene. The V gene lost 4 bases and the J gene lost 0 bases, with 3 bases spanning the gap. This CDR3 is 12 amino acids long. The CDR3 loop reads CASSWLNTEAFF. Written as DNA, the CDR3 is TGTGCCAGCAGTTGGCTGAACACTGAAGCTTTCTTT.

The V call is TRBV19, the J call TRBJ1-5; tentative D call: TRBD1 (6 bases). The CDR3 consists of 14 residues. Trimming removed 7 bases from V and 4 bases from J, with 14 bases in between. Germline CDR1 is LNHDA and CDR2 is SQIVND (reference sequence). CDR3 sequence: CASTQGRENQPQHF. The CDR3 DNA reads TGTGCCAGTACACAGGGTAGGGAGAATCAGCCCCAGCATTTT. Complete variable domain (other parts from reference TRBV19 and TRBJ1-5): DGGITQSPKYLFRKEGQNVTLSCEQNLNHDAMYWYRQDPGQGLRLIYYSQIVNDFQKGDIAEGYSVSREKKESFPLTVTSAQKNPTAFYLCASTQGRENQPQHFGDGTRLSIL.

The V call is TRBV27, the J call TRBJ1-3; 8 nucleotides align to TRBD1. J lost 5 bases, V lost 4 bases, and 4 bases had no gene match. Germline assignment: CDR1 MNHEY and CDR2 SMNVEV (reference sequence). The CDR3 sequence is 14 residues long. The CDR3, as DNA: TGTGCCAGCAGTTCCCGGACAGGGCGAAACACCATATATTTT. It codes for CASSSRTGRNTIYF.